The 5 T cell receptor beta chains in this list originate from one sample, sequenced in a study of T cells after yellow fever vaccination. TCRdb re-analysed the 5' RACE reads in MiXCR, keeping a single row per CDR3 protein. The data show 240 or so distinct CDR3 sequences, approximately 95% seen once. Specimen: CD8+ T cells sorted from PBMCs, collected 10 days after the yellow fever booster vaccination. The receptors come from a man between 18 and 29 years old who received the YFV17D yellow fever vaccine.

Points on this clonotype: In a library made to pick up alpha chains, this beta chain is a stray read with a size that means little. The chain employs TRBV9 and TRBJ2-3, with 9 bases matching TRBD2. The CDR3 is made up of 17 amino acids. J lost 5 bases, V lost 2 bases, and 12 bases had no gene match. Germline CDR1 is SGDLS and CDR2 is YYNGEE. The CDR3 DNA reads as TGTGCCAGCAGCGTGGGACGGGCTAGCGGGGTGAAAGATACGCAGTATTTT. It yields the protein CASSVGRASGVKDTQYF.

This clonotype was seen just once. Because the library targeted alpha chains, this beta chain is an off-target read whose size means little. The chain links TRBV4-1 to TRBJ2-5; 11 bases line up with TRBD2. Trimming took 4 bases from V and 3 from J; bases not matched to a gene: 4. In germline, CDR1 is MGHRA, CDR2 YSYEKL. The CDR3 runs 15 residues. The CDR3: CASSRSTSGEETQYF. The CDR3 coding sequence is TGCGCCAGCAGCCGCTCGACTAGCGGGGAAGAGACCCAGTACTTC.

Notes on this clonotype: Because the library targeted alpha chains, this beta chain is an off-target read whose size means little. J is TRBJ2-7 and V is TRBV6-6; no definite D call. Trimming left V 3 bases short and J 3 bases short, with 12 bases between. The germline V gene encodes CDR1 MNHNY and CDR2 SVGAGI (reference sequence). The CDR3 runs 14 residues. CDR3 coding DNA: TGTGCCAGCAGTTATCTTGCCAGAATCTACGAGCAGTACTTC. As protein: CASSYLARIYEQYF.

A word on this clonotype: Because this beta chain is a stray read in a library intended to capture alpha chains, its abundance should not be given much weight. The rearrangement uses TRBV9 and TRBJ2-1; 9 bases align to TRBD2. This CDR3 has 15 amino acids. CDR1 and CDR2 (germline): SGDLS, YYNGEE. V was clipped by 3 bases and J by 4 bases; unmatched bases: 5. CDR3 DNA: TGTGCCAGCAGCGACAGCAGCGGGGGGTACAATGAGCAGTTCTTC. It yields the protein CASSDSSGGYNEQFF.

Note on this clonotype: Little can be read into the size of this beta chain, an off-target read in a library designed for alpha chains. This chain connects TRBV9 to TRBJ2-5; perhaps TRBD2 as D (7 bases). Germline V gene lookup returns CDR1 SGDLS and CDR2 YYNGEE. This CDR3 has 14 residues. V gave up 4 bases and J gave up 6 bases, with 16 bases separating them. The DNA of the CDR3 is TGTGCCAGCAGCCCCCCGGGGGGCGTCAAGACCCAGTACTTC. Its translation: CASSPPGGVKTQYF.